Listed below are T cell receptor beta chains from one sample, sequenced in a study of shared clonotypes between healthy human individuals. Libraries were prepared by immunoSEQ multiplex PCR; TCRdb keeps only in-frame clonotypes and omits some of them. The sample includes about 1 million clones, around 76% of them seen just once. The sample was memory CD4+ T cells sorted from blood. The receptor set was obtained from a man younger than 30 in good health. The CDR3 runs from the conserved cysteine through the conserved F or W. Each record gives: J gene, D gene, V gene, clone size, CDR3 DNA, CDR3 protein. D genes are given only for firm matches. Some rows have no size entry. The others give once, few or many, or a class for an expanded clone.

J: TRBJ2-3
D: TRBD1
V: TRBV4-2
size: .
DNA: TGTGCCAGCAGCCAAGATGAGGCAGGGGGAGATACGCAGTATTTT
CDR3: CASSQDEAGGDTQYF

J: TRBJ2-5
D: TRBD1
V: TRBV2
size: .
DNA: TGTGCCAGCAGTAGGGGACAGGGGGGACAGGAGACCCAGTACTTC
CDR3: CASSRGQGGQETQYF

J: TRBJ1-1
D: TRBD1
V: TRBV12-5
size: .
DNA: TGTGCTAGTGGGGTACAGGGGGAGACTGAAGCTTTCTTT
CDR3: CASGVQGETEAFF

J: TRBJ1-1
D: .
V: TRBV6-6
size: .
DNA: TGTGCCACAAAACAGGGAATGAACACTGAAGCTTTCTTT
CDR3: CATKQGMNTEAFF

J: TRBJ1-2
D: TRBD1
V: TRBV5-1
size: .
DNA: TGCGCCAGCAGCCCGATGGGGACACAGGGGTCTTGGTATGGCTACACCTTC
CDR3: CASSPMGTQGSWYGYTF

J: TRBJ2-7
D: .
V: TRBV1
size: .
DNA: TGCACCAGCAGCCAAGAAAGGCCTGTGGGCAGCACCTACGAGCAGTACTTC
CDR3: CTSSQERPVGSTYEQYF

J: TRBJ2-3
D: TRBD1
V: TRBV13
size: .
DNA: TGTGCCAGCAGCCGGGACAGGGGGAGGGCAGATACGCAGTATTTT
CDR3: CASSRDRGRADTQYF

J: TRBJ2-7
D: TRBD2
V: TRBV11-2
size: .
DNA: TGTGCCAGCAGCTTATTCGGGAGGGAAGACGAGCAGTACTTC
CDR3: CASSLFGREDEQYF

J: TRBJ1-1
D: .
V: TRBV28
size: .
DNA: TGTGCCAGCAGGGGGTCGGGGGGGACTGAAGCTTTCTTT
CDR3: CASRGSGGTEAFF

J: TRBJ1-1
D: .
V: TRBV2
size: .
DNA: TGTGCCAGCAGTGTTGGAGGGGCCAACACTGAAGCTTTCTTT
CDR3: CASSVGGANTEAFF

J: TRBJ1-4
D: .
V: TRBV11-1
size: few
DNA: TGTGCCAGCAGCAAAATGGTCTCGAATGAAAAACTGTTTTTT
CDR3: CASSKMVSNEKLFF

J: TRBJ1-4
D: TRBD1
V: TRBV25-1
size: many
DNA: TGTGCCAGCAGAGGACAGGGTGGGTCTAATGAAAAACTGTTTTTT
CDR3: CASRGQGGSNEKLFF

J: TRBJ1-4
D: .
V: TRBV5-1
size: many
DNA: TGCGCCAGCAGCTTGGAACAGGGACTTGAAAAACTGTTTTTT
CDR3: CASSLEQGLEKLFF

J: TRBJ1-3
D: .
V: TRBV30
size: .
DNA: TGTGCCTGGAGCGACGTTAAAAAAAACACCATATATTTT
CDR3: CAWSDVKKNTIYF

J: TRBJ2-7
D: .
V: TRBV7-9
size: .
DNA: TGTGCCAGCAGCTTAGGGTTCGACAGAAGCTACGAGCAGTACTTC
CDR3: CASSLGFDRSYEQYF

J: TRBJ2-7
D: .
V: TRBV5-1
size: .
DNA: TGCGCCAGCAGCTTGGCCGGGGATTCCCGCGAGCAGTACTTC
CDR3: CASSLAGDSREQYF

J: TRBJ1-2
D: .
V: TRBV18
size: .
DNA: TGTGCCAGCTCACCAGACAGTAACTATGGCTACACCTTC
CDR3: CASSPDSNYGYTF

J: TRBJ2-5
D: .
V: TRBV15
size: .
DNA: TGTGCCACCAGCAGAGGAGACCAAGGGGCCCAGTACTTC
CDR3: CATSRGDQGAQYF

J: TRBJ2-7
D: .
V: TRBV6-5
size: .
DNA: TGTGCCAGCAGTTACTCGACTGGACCACTTTACGAGCAGTACTTC
CDR3: CASSYSTGPLYEQYF

J: TRBJ1-1
D: .
V: TRBV5-4
size: many
DNA: TGTGCCACCAGCAGACGGAACACTGAAGCTTTCTTT
CDR3: CATSRRNTEAFF

J: TRBJ2-7
D: TRBD1
V: TRBV28
size: .
DNA: TGTGCCAGCACTTCTACCGGGACAGGGACCTACGAGCAGTACTTC
CDR3: CASTSTGTGTYEQYF

J: TRBJ1-6
D: .
V: TRBV5-6
size: .
DNA: TGTGCCAGCACCAAAGGTAGAGAGGCACCCCTCCACTTT
CDR3: CASTKGREAPLHF